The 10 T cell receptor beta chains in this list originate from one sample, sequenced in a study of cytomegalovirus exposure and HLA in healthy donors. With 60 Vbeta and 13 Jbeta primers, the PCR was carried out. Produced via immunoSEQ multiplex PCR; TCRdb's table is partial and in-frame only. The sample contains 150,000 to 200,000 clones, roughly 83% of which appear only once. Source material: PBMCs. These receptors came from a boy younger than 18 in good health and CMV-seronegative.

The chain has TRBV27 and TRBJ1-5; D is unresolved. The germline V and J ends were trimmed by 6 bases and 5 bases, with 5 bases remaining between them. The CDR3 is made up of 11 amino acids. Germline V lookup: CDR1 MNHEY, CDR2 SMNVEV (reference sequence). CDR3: CASRGDQPQHF. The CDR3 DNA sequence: TGTGCCAGCAGGGGAGATCAGCCCCAGCATTTT.

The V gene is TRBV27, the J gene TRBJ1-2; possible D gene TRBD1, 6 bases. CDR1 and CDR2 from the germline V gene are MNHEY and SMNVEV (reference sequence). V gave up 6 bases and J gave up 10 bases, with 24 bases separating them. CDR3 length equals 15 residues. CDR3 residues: CASSRTTTGQLAYTF. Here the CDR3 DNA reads TGTGCCAGCAGCCGCACAACGACAGGACAATTGGCCTACACCTTC.

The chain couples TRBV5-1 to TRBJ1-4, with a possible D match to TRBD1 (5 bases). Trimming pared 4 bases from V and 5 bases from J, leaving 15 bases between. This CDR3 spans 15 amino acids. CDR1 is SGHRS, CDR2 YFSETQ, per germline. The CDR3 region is CASSVSGGLNEKLFF. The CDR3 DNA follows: TGCGCCAGCAGCGTCAGCGGGGGGTTGAATGAAAAACTGTTTTTT. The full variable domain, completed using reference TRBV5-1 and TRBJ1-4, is KAGVTQTPRYLIKTRGQQVTLSCSPISGHRSVSWYQQTPGQGLQFLFEYFSETQRNKGNFPGRFSGRQFSNSRSEMNVSTLELGDSALYLCASSVSGGLNEKLFFGSGTQLSVL.

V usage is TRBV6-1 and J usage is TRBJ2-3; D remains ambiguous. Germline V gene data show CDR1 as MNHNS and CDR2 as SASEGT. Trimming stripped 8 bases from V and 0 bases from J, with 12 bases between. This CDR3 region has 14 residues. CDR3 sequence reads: CASALLLSTDTQYF. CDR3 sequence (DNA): TGTGCCAGCGCCCTGCTCCTAAGCACAGATACGCAGTATTTT.

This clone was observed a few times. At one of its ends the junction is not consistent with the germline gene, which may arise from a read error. The CDR3 sequence: CASSQSGANVLIF. CDR3 coding DNA: TGCGCCAGCAGCCAGTCAGGGGCCAACGTCCTGATTTTC. The rearrangement uses TRBV4-3 and TRBJ2-6; the D gene is possibly TRBD1 (6 bases). CDR3 length equals 13 residues. CDR1 and CDR2 (germline): LGHNA, YSLEER.

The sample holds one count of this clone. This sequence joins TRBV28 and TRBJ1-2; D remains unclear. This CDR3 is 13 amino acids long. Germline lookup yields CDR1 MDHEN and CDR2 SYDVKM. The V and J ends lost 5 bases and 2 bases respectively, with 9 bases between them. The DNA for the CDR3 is TGTGCCAGCAGTCCGGGAGGAAACTATGGCTACACCTTC. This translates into CASSPGGNYGYTF.

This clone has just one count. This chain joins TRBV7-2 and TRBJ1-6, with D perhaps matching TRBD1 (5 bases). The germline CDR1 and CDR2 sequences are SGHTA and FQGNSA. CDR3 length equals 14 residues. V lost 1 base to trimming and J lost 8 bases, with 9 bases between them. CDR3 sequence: CASSLDRSYSPLHF. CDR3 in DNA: TGTGCCAGCAGCTTAGACAGGTCTTATTCACCCCTCCACTTT.

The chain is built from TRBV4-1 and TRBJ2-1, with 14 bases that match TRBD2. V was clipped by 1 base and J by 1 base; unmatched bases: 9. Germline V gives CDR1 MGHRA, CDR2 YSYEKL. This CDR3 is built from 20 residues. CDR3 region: CASSQGRLAGGPGSYNEQFF. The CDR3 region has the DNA TGCGCCAGCAGCCAAGGGCGACTAGCGGGAGGGCCGGGTTCCTACAATGAGCAGTTCTTC.

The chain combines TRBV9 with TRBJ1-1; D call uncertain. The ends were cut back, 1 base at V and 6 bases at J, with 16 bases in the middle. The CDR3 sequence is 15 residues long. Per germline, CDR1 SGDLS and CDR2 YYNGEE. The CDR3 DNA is TGTGCCAGCAGCGTATCTGGCGGGCAGCTGGCTGAAGCTTTCTTT. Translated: CASSVSGGQLAEAFF.

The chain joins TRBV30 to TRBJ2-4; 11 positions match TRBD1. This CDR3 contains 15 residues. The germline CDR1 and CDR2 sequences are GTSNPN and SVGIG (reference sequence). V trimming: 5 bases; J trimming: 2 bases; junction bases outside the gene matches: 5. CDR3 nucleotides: TGTGCCTGGGGGGGACAGGGGGTCCCCAAAAACATTCAGTACTTC. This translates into CAWGGQGVPKNIQYF.